The rows below give T cell receptor beta chains drawn from one sample of a study of EBV T-cell therapy then PD-1 blockade in nasopharyngeal carcinoma. Libraries were prepared by immunoSEQ multiplex PCR; TCRdb keeps only in-frame clonotypes and omits some of them. The sample has about 20,000 clones, around 80% seen once. These receptors' targets are unknown. The specimen comprised CD8+ T cells from blood, sampled at roughly day 250 from a patient whose treatment included autologous EBV-specific T cells and nivolumab. The receptors originated from a middle-aged man with nasopharyngeal carcinoma. Both conserved end residues are part of each CDR3. D genes are given only for firm matches. Where a row states a size, it is once, few, many or the class of an expanded clone; other rows omit it.

d_call: NA
j_call: TRBJ2-3
clone_size: NA
v_call: TRBV18
cdr3_nt: TGTGCCAGCTCACCCCCCGGGGAAAACAGGGATACGCAGTATTTT
cdr3_aa: CASSPPGENRDTQYF

d_call: NA
j_call: TRBJ2-5
clone_size: NA
v_call: TRBV9
cdr3_nt: TGTGCCAGCAGCGTAGGACAGGTAGAGACCCAGTACTTC
cdr3_aa: CASSVGQVETQYF

d_call: TRBD2
j_call: TRBJ2-1
clone_size: NA
v_call: TRBV4-3
cdr3_nt: TGCGCCAGCAGCCGCGGGACTAGCGGCCAGGGGTTCTTC
cdr3_aa: CASSRGTSGQGFF

d_call: NA
j_call: TRBJ2-3
clone_size: NA
v_call: TRBV11-1
cdr3_nt: TGTGCCAGCAGCTTATTGTTTCCAGATACGCAGTATTTT
cdr3_aa: CASSLLFPDTQYF

d_call: NA
j_call: TRBJ1-1
clone_size: NA
v_call: TRBV6-6
cdr3_nt: TGTGCCAGCAGTTACTCGGGAGGGGCTTTCTTT
cdr3_aa: CASSYSGGAFF

d_call: NA
j_call: TRBJ2-7
clone_size: NA
v_call: TRBV27
cdr3_nt: TGTGCCAGCAGCCTGGGGGGTTCCGAGCAGTACTTC
cdr3_aa: CASSLGGSEQYF

d_call: NA
j_call: TRBJ2-1
clone_size: NA
v_call: TRBV7-9
cdr3_nt: TGTGCCAGCAGCTTATTGTCGGGGCCGGCAAATGAGCAGTTCTTC
cdr3_aa: CASSLLSGPANEQFF

d_call: NA
j_call: TRBJ2-3
clone_size: once
v_call: TRBV5-8
cdr3_nt: TGTGCCAGCAGCTTGGCCGTACAGAGCACAGATACGCAGTATTTT
cdr3_aa: CASSLAVQSTDTQYF

d_call: TRBD2
j_call: TRBJ2-7
clone_size: NA
v_call: TRBV4-3
cdr3_nt: TGCGCCAGCAGCCAAGATACGGGGGGCTCCTACGAGCAGTACTTC
cdr3_aa: CASSQDTGGSYEQYF

d_call: NA
j_call: TRBJ1-2
clone_size: NA
v_call: TRBV2
cdr3_nt: TGTGCCAGCAGTGAAGCGCTTCGGGGAGGAATAAACTATGGCTACACCTTC
cdr3_aa: CASSEALRGGINYGYTF

d_call: TRBD2
j_call: TRBJ2-3
clone_size: NA
v_call: TRBV9
cdr3_nt: TGTGCCAGCAGCCCGTGGGGGGGGGTAGATACGCAGTATTTT
cdr3_aa: CASSPWGGVDTQYF

d_call: TRBD1
j_call: TRBJ2-1
clone_size: once
v_call: TRBV27
cdr3_nt: TGTGCCAGCAGTTTATTAGGACCCAGACAGGGGCAGTTCTTC
cdr3_aa: CASSLLGPRQGQFF

d_call: TRBD1
j_call: TRBJ1-2
clone_size: NA
v_call: TRBV10-3
cdr3_nt: TGTGCCATCAGTGACTGGGACAGTAACTATGGCTACACCTTC
cdr3_aa: CAISDWDSNYGYTF

d_call: NA
j_call: TRBJ1-2
clone_size: NA
v_call: TRBV28
cdr3_nt: TGTGCCAGCAGTTTATCCCCGGGACATGTAGGCGGCTACACCTTC
cdr3_aa: CASSLSPGHVGGYTF

d_call: NA
j_call: TRBJ1-5
clone_size: NA
v_call: TRBV4-2
cdr3_nt: TGTGCCAGCAGCGCCCGGGACTTTGGAGGCAATCAGCCCCAGCATTTT
cdr3_aa: CASSARDFGGNQPQHF

d_call: NA
j_call: TRBJ2-5
clone_size: NA
v_call: TRBV10-3
cdr3_nt: TGTGCCATCAGTGAGGGGGACTCCTCGGAGACCCAGTACTTC
cdr3_aa: CAISEGDSSETQYF

d_call: TRBD1
j_call: TRBJ1-5
clone_size: NA
v_call: TRBV7-2
cdr3_nt: TGTGCCAGCAGCTTAACCGGGACAGGGGGCCGGCAGCCCCAGCATTTT
cdr3_aa: CASSLTGTGGRQPQHF

d_call: TRBD1
j_call: TRBJ2-5
clone_size: NA
v_call: TRBV9
cdr3_nt: TGTGCCAGCAGCGCCCCAGGGACAGGGGGACAAGAGACCCAGTACTTC
cdr3_aa: CASSAPGTGGQETQYF

d_call: NA
j_call: TRBJ1-1
clone_size: NA
v_call: TRBV2
cdr3_nt: TGTGCGGCTTGGGAATTCTCCCCGAGGGGCACTGAAGCTTTCTTT
cdr3_aa: CAAWEFSPRGTEAFF

d_call: TRBD2
j_call: TRBJ2-1
clone_size: NA
v_call: TRBV12-3/TRBV12-4
cdr3_nt: TGTGCCAGCAGTTTAACCGGGGGGGATTTCAAGTTCTTC
cdr3_aa: CASSLTGGDFKFF

d_call: NA
j_call: TRBJ2-5
clone_size: NA
v_call: TRBV2
cdr3_nt: TGTGCCAGCAGTGTTTACGGGACCGCGGCTTCCCAAGAGACCCAGTACTTC
cdr3_aa: CASSVYGTAASQETQYF

d_call: TRBD1
j_call: TRBJ2-3
clone_size: once
v_call: TRBV6-4
cdr3_nt: TGTGCCAGCAGTGCCAGGGACAGGGACACAGATACGCAGTATTTT
cdr3_aa: CASSARDRDTDTQYF

d_call: NA
j_call: TRBJ2-7
clone_size: many
v_call: TRBV30
cdr3_nt: TGTGCCTGGAGTTACGGGACGGCCTACGAGCAGTACTTC
cdr3_aa: CAWSYGTAYEQYF

d_call: NA
j_call: TRBJ1-4
clone_size: NA
v_call: TRBV9
cdr3_nt: TGTGCCAGCAGCGGCCCGGCGCGATTATATGGTTATGAAAAACTGTTTTTT
cdr3_aa: CASSGPARLYGYEKLFF

d_call: NA
j_call: TRBJ1-1
clone_size: NA
v_call: TRBV6-5
cdr3_nt: TGTGCCAGCAGTCCCCGAGGGGGGCACACTGAAGCTTTCTTT
cdr3_aa: CASSPRGGHTEAFF

d_call: TRBD2
j_call: TRBJ2-7
clone_size: few
v_call: TRBV5-6
cdr3_nt: TGTGCCAGCATCGACCTCCGACAGCGGGAGGGGTCCTACGAGCAGTACTTC
cdr3_aa: CASIDLRQREGSYEQYF

d_call: NA
j_call: TRBJ1-2
clone_size: NA
v_call: TRBV18
cdr3_nt: TGTGCCAGCTCACCTAGTAGGTCTGAAATTTATGGCTACACCTTC
cdr3_aa: CASSPSRSEIYGYTF

d_call: NA
j_call: TRBJ1-4
clone_size: NA
v_call: TRBV5-4
cdr3_nt: TGTGCCAGCAGCTTCAAAGCGTCTGACGAAAAACTGTTTTTT
cdr3_aa: CASSFKASDEKLFF

d_call: TRBD2
j_call: TRBJ2-3
clone_size: NA
v_call: TRBV6-4
cdr3_nt: TGTGCCAGCAGTGACTCCCAACTAGCGGGGGCGGATACGCAGTATTTT
cdr3_aa: CASSDSQLAGADTQYF

d_call: TRBD1
j_call: TRBJ2-3
clone_size: NA
v_call: TRBV7-8
cdr3_nt: TGTGCCAGCAGTTCCGACAGGGGGCAAAGCACAGATACGCAGTATTTT
cdr3_aa: CASSSDRGQSTDTQYF

d_call: NA
j_call: TRBJ2-7
clone_size: NA
v_call: TRBV11-3
cdr3_nt: TGTGCCAGCAGCTTACGGGGGTACGAGCAGTACTTC
cdr3_aa: CASSLRGYEQYF

d_call: NA
j_call: TRBJ1-1
clone_size: NA
v_call: TRBV7-9
cdr3_nt: TGTGCCAGCAGCTTTAGGAATCGCATGAACACTGAAGCTTTCTTT
cdr3_aa: CASSFRNRMNTEAFF

d_call: NA
j_call: TRBJ2-7
clone_size: few
v_call: TRBV6-2/TRBV6-3
cdr3_nt: TGTGCCAGCAGTTACTCAGCGGAGGGGGACGAGCAGTACTTC
cdr3_aa: CASSYSAEGDEQYF

d_call: NA
j_call: TRBJ2-2
clone_size: NA
v_call: TRBV6-5
cdr3_nt: TGTGCCAGCCTTCGGACGGAGGCCGGGGAGCTGTTTTTT
cdr3_aa: CASLRTEAGELFF

d_call: NA
j_call: TRBJ2-2
clone_size: once
v_call: TRBV24-1
cdr3_nt: TGTGCCACCAGCGGTTTTATCGGGGAGCTGTTTTTT
cdr3_aa: CATSGFIGELFF

d_call: NA
j_call: TRBJ2-3
clone_size: NA
v_call: TRBV5-4
cdr3_nt: TGTGCCAGCAGCTGGGAGGATACGCAGTATTTT
cdr3_aa: CASSWEDTQYF

d_call: NA
j_call: TRBJ2-1
clone_size: NA
v_call: TRBV6-2/TRBV6-3
cdr3_nt: TGTGCCAGCAGCCCTAATTACGTTTCGGATGAGCAGTTCTTC
cdr3_aa: CASSPNYVSDEQFF

d_call: TRBD1
j_call: TRBJ1-1
clone_size: few
v_call: TRBV13
cdr3_nt: TGTGCCAGCAGCTCGACAGGGAGCACTGAAGCTTTCTTT
cdr3_aa: CASSSTGSTEAFF

d_call: NA
j_call: TRBJ1-4
clone_size: few
v_call: TRBV6-6
cdr3_nt: TGTGCCAGCTCGGCTGGGGAGGAGAGTGAAAAACTGTTTTTT
cdr3_aa: CASSAGEESEKLFF

d_call: NA
j_call: TRBJ1-2
clone_size: NA
v_call: TRBV3-1/TRBV3-2
cdr3_nt: TGTGCCAGCAGCCCGGTACAGGTCAACTATGGCTACACCTTC
cdr3_aa: CASSPVQVNYGYTF

d_call: NA
j_call: TRBJ2-7
clone_size: once
v_call: TRBV6-2/TRBV6-3
cdr3_nt: TGTGCCAGCAGTCCAACAGGGTCCACCTACGAGCAGTACTTC
cdr3_aa: CASSPTGSTYEQYF

d_call: NA
j_call: TRBJ1-6
clone_size: NA
v_call: TRBV9
cdr3_nt: TGTGCCAGCAGCGTAGGTGTAGGGACGGAAAATTCACCCCTCCACTTT
cdr3_aa: CASSVGVGTENSPLHF

d_call: NA
j_call: TRBJ1-3
clone_size: once
v_call: TRBV3-1/TRBV3-2
cdr3_nt: TGTGCCAGCAGCCAAGATGTGCTAACAAGACCTGGAAACACCATATATTTT
cdr3_aa: CASSQDVLTRPGNTIYF

d_call: NA
j_call: TRBJ1-2
clone_size: NA
v_call: TRBV15
cdr3_nt: TGTGCCACCAGCAGAGCTGGAACCGGGGTGGATGGCTACACCTTC
cdr3_aa: CATSRAGTGVDGYTF